This TCR beta chain comes out of a study of immune heterogeneity within non-small cell lung tumors. Samples each supplied around 640 ng of bulk tumor genomic DNA as template. Biopsies that were spaced far apart were taken, several per primary tumor, during surgery. Their non-small cell lung cancer was newly diagnosed and untreated, and the patients underwent curative surgery. Trimming cost V 7 bases and J 1 base, with 11 bases left between them. CDR3 size: 13 residues. CDR1 is LGHDT and CDR2 is YNNKEL in the germline V gene (reference sequence). This clonotype has more than one count but fewer than ten. Amplifying TCR beta CDR3 involved multiplex PCR carried out with 32 V and 13 J primers. TCRdb redid the calling of the multiplex PCR reads with MiXCR, one entry per CDR3 protein. The repertoire includes approximately 6,300 distinct CDR3 sequences, 20% to 25% of them detected once, and approximately 9% sits in the top ten.

The source material was lung tumor tissue. The chain joins TRBV3-1 to TRBJ2-7, with D perhaps matching TRBD1 (5 bases). The TCR was taken from a man between 65 and 79 years old with non-small cell lung cancer. CDR3 DNA: TGTGCCAGCACCCGCACAGGATCCTACGAGCAGTACTTC. It yields the protein CASTRTGSYEQYF.